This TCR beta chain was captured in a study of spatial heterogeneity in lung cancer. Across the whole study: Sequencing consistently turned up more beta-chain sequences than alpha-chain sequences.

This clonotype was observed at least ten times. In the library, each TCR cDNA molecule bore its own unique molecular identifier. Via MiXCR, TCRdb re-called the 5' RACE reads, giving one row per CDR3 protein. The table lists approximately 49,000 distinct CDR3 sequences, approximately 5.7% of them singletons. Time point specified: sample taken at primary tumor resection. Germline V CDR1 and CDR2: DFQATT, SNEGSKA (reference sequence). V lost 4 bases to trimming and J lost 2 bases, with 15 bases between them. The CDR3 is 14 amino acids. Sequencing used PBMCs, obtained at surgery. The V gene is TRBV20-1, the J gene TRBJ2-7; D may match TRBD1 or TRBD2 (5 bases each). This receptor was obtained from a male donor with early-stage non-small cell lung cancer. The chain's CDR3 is CSANPGTGTYEQYF. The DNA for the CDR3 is TGCAGTGCTAACCCCGGGACGGGAACCTACGAGCAGTACTTC.